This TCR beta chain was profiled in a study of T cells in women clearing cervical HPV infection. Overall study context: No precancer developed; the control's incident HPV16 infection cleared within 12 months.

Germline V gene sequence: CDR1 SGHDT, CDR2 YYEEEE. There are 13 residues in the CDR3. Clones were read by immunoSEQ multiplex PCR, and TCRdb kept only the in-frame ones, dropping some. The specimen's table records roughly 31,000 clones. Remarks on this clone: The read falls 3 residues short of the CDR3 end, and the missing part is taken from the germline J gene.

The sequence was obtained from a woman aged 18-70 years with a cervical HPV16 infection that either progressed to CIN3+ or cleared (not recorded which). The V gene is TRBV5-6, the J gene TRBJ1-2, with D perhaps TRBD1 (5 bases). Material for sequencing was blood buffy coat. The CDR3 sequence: CASSYLTEETYTF. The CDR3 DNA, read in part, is TGTGCCAGCAGCTACCTGACAGAAGAGACC.